This T cell receptor beta chain was recorded in a study of blood T cell repertoires in COVID-19. Study in general: The United States, Italy and Spain provided the acute and convalescent COVID-19 samples.

Trimming shortened V by 0 bases and J by 5 bases, and 15 bases separated the two germline ends. The CDR3 runs to 15 residues. Germline CDR1 and CDR2: SGHNT and YYREEE (reference sequence). Source study methods: Reference gene primer amplification gave estimated nucleated cell counts. Libraries were prepared by immunoSEQ multiplex PCR; TCRdb keeps only in-frame clonotypes and omits some of them. V, J and clone size are taken as reported in that table, and D and trimming were inferred from the DNA itself. There are 250,000 to 300,000 clones in the sample; 85% occur only once, and about 6.2% lies in the top ten. Participants had their cohort set by participant-reported clinical history. Within the 2 weeks before study entry, each person in the exposed group met a COVID-19 case. The sample holds one count of this clone.

The V call is TRBV5-4, the J call TRBJ2-7; possible D gene TRBD1, 5 bases. Source material: PBMCs or T cells enriched from blood (not recorded which). This receptor was obtained from a woman aged 45 to 65 who had been exposed to COVID-19. CDR3 coding DNA: TGTGCCAGCAGCTTGGCGGCAGGGCAAGCACACGAGCAGTACTTC. It encodes CASSLAAGQAHEQYF.